The source of this T cell receptor beta chain is a study of T cell responses to AZD1222 COVID-19 vaccine. Overall study findings and caveats: Donor demographics were predominantly white British with a female majority; clonal diversity may be underestimated. Only after the peak T cell response were repertoires sampled.

TCRdb's table, derived via immunoSEQ multiplex PCR, lists solely in-frame clones and lacks some. The sample shows fewer than 120,000 clones, about 87% of them seen only once. Trimming pared 3 bases from V and 7 bases from J, leaving 13 bases between. The CDR3 has 14 amino acids. Germline CDR1 and CDR2: MNHNS and SASEGT. The table lists this clone with a count of one. The antigen is undetermined. V gene TRBV6-1 combines with J gene TRBJ1-5; maybe TRBD1 (5 bases). Material: peripheral blood, obtained on day 0 of AZD1222 vaccination. This TCR came from an adult in good health. Here the CDR3 reads CASSDRAREQPQHF. In DNA, the CDR3 is TGTGCCAGCAGTGATCGGGCCAGGGAACAGCCCCAGCATTTT.